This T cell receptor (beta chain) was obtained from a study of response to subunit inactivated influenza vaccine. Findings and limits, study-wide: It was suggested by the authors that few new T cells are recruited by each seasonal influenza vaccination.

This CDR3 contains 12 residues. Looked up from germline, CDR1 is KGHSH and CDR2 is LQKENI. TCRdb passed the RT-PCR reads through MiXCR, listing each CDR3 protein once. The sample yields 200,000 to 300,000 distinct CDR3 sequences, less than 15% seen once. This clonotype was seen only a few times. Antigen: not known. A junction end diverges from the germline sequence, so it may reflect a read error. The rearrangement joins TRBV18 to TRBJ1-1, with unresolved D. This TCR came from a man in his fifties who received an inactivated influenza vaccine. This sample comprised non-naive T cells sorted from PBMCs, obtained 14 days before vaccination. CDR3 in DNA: TGTGCCAGCTCACCAGGGAACACTGAAGTTTTCTTT. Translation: CASSPGNTEVFF. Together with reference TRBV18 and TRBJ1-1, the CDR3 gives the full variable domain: NAGVMQNPRHLVRRRGQEARLRCSPMKGHSHVYWYRQLPEEGLKFMVYLQKENIIDESGMPKERFSAEFPKEGPSILRIQQVVRGDSAAYFCASSPGNTEVFFGQGTRLTVV.